The 28 T cell receptor beta chains given below trace back to one sample, sequenced in a study of T cells in women clearing cervical HPV infection (dated by TCRdb to the late 2010s). The protocol used for the library was the immunoSEQ multiplex PCR assay. TCRdb provides this immuneACCESS table in a form limited to in-frame rearrangements. Some clones are lacking; in checked studies, under half of them reflect an unresolved V gene, and why the rest are absent is not known. This sample's table lists more than 20,000 clones. Approximately 9.8% of the sample comes from the top ten. The sequenced sample consisted of blood buffy coat. These TCRs come from a woman aged 18 to 75 with a cervical HPV16 infection that either progressed to CIN3+ or cleared (not recorded which).

The CDR3 DNA, read in part, is TGTGCCAGCAGACCCGGGACAGGGAACTCCTACGAG. It translates to CASRPGTGNSYE. The entire CDR3 protein is CASRPGTGNSYEQYF. The chain couples TRBV2 to TRBJ2-7; 9 nucleotides match TRBD1. The read ends 3 residues shy of where the CDR3 ends; the end is completed using the germline J gene. With 6 bases clipped from V and 0 bases from J, the junction kept 6 bases outside the gene matches. This CDR3 has 15 residues. From germline, CDR1 is SNHLY and CDR2 FYNNEI.

About this clone itself: The CDR3 end falls 3 residues outside the read, so it is completed with the germline J gene. This rearrangement joins TRBV5-1 to TRBJ2-4, with TRBD1 identical over 7 bases. Germline V gene data show CDR1 as SGHRS and CDR2 as YFSETQ. With V trimmed by 0 bases and J by 8 bases, 5 bases remained unmatched. The CDR3 runs to 14 residues. The CDR3 DNA, read in part, is TGCGCCAGCAGCTTGGGCCACAGGGGAGACATT. This codes for CASSLGHRGDI. The whole CDR3 protein is CASSLGHRGDIQYF.

As for this clone: Read sequence stops 3 residues before the CDR3 end, and the germline J gene provides the missing end. This chain uses TRBV2 with TRBJ1-2, with D perhaps TRBD1 (5 bases). This CDR3 comprises 13 residues. Per the germline V gene, CDR1 is SNHLY and CDR2 is FYNNEI. The V gene lost 4 bases and the J gene lost 5 bases, with 11 bases spanning the gap. The part of the CDR3 DNA that was read is TGTGCCAGCAGTGGAATGACAGTTTATGGC. Its protein is CASSGMTVYG. The entire CDR3 protein is CASSGMTVYGYTF.

Of note for this clone: The read ends 3 residues early relative to the CDR3; the germline J gene fills the gap. The rearrangement uses TRBV19 and TRBJ2-7; no definite D call. V lost 2 bases to trimming and J lost 1 base, with 9 bases between them. The CDR3 runs 14 residues. Looked up from germline, CDR1 is LNHDA and CDR2 is SQIVND (reference sequence). The CDR3 region is CASSISHGSYEQYF. CDR3 DNA, as far as it was read: TGTGCCAGTAGTATAAGTCACGGGTCCTACGAG. Full variable domain (missing parts from reference TRBV19 and TRBJ2-7): DGGITQSPKYLFRKEGQNVTLSCEQNLNHDAMYWYRQDPGQGLRLIYYSQIVNDFQKGDIAEGYSVSREKKESFPLTVTSAQKNPTAFYLCASSISHGSYEQYFGPGTRLTVT.

In regard to this clone: The read ends 3 residues early relative to the CDR3; the germline J gene fills the gap. This chain uses TRBV5-6 with TRBJ2-1; tentative D call: TRBD2 (5 bases). Trimming removed 6 bases at V and 8 bases at J, with 15 bases between. Germline CDR1 and CDR2: SGHDT and YYEEEE. This CDR3 comprises 13 residues. The sequenced CDR3 bases are TGTGCCAGCACCTATGGCCTAGCCGATGAG. It is translated as CASTYGLADE. The whole CDR3 sequence reads CASTYGLADEQFF.

As to this clone: The read halts 3 residues ahead of the CDR3 end, with the missing end drawn from the germline J gene. The chain recombines TRBV19 with TRBJ2-7; TRBD1 matches 7 bases. The junction had 6 bases not matched to a gene; V was cut back by 1 base and J by 0 bases. CDR3 length: 16 residues. The V gene's germline CDR1 is LNHDA and CDR2 SQIVND (reference sequence). The CDR3 protein is CASSIAQGPSSYEQYF. The CDR3 DNA, read in part, is TGTGCCAGTAGTATAGCACAGGGGCCTTCCTCCTACGAG. Supplemented by reference TRBV19 and TRBJ2-7, the full variable domain reads DGGITQSPKYLFRKEGQNVTLSCEQNLNHDAMYWYRQDPGQGLRLIYYSQIVNDFQKGDIAEGYSVSREKKESFPLTVTSAQKNPTAFYLCASSIAQGPSSYEQYFGPGTRLTVT.

Details on this clone: Sequencing ends 3 residues short of the CDR3 end; the germline J gene provides the rest. This sequence joins TRBV4-1 and TRBJ2-5, with D unclear. Trimming took 0 bases from V and 0 from J, leaving 8 bases between them. CDR1 and CDR2 from the germline V gene are MGHRA and YSYEKL. The CDR3 totals 15 residues. CDR3 in amino acids: CASSQDPLNQETQYF. The covered CDR3 bases are TGCGCCAGCAGCCAAGATCCCCTAAACCAAGAGACC.

With regard to this clone: The DNA ends 3 residues before the CDR3 does, and the rest of the CDR3 is filled in from the germline J gene. This chain connects TRBV11-2 to TRBJ2-7; D might be TRBD2 (6 bases). This CDR3 spans 13 amino acids. Germline V gene lookup returns CDR1 SGHAT and CDR2 FQNNGV. Trimming took 4 bases from V and 5 from J, leaving 12 bases between them. The CDR3 spells CASSSSGLNEQYF. The sequenced part of the CDR3 DNA is TGTGCCAGCAGCTCCTCGGGACTGAACGAG.

A word on this clone: The CDR3 end falls 3 residues outside the read, so it is completed with the germline J gene. V and J are TRBV6-4 and TRBJ1-5; 7 bases map to TRBD1. Germline V gene data show CDR1 as MRHNA and CDR2 as SNTAGT. This CDR3 spans 14 amino acids. The trim removed 2 bases at V and 9 bases at J, leaving 7 bases unmatched. CDR3: CASSDRYRTGPQHF. Incomplete CDR3 DNA: TGTGCCAGCAGTGACAGGTACAGGACAGGGCCC.

Note on this clone: The read ends 3 residues early relative to the CDR3; the germline J gene fills the gap. V is TRBV2 and J is TRBJ1-1, with a tentative D call TRBD1 (5 bases). Per germline, CDR1 SNHLY and CDR2 FYNNEI. The CDR3 is 15 amino acids. With 0 bases removed from V and 2 bases from J, the gap between germline ends came to 10 bases. The part of the CDR3 DNA that was read is TGTGCCAGCAGTGAAGCTCGGACACCAAACACTGAA. It specifies CASSEARTPNTE. Given in full, the CDR3 is CASSEARTPNTEAFF. Full variable domain (missing parts from reference TRBV2 and TRBJ1-1): EPEVTQTPSHQVTQMGQEVILRCVPISNHLYFYWYRQILGQKVEFLVSFYNNEISEKSEIFDDQFSVERPDGSNFTLKIRSTKLEDSAMYFCASSEARTPNTEAFFGQGTRLTVV.

CDR3 region: CSVSPGGSVQETQYF. Incomplete CDR3 DNA: TGCAGCGTATCCCCGGGGGGCTCCGTCCAAGAGACC. This rearrangement joins TRBV29-1 to TRBJ2-5, with TRBD2 as a possible D gene (7 bases). Sequencing ends 3 residues short of the CDR3 end; the germline J gene provides the rest. V was cut by 6 bases and J by 1 base, with 18 bases left in between. In germline, CDR1 is SQVTM, CDR2 ANQGSEA. This CDR3 is built from 15 residues.

With regard to this clone: The read is 3 residues too short to cover the CDR3 end, so that end is filled in from the germline J gene. The chain combines TRBV7-2 with TRBJ2-7, with 8 bases matching TRBD1. The ends lost 5 bases at V and 5 bases at J; junction bases unmatched: 8. This CDR3 has 14 residues. The germline V gene encodes CDR1 SGHTA and CDR2 FQGNSA. This chain's CDR3 is CASSPATGVDEQYF. The CDR3 DNA, read in part, is TGTGCCAGCAGCCCTGCGACAGGGGTCGACGAG.

Concerning this clone itself: The read finishes 3 residues shy of the CDR3 end, and the germline J gene is used to complete it. This chain links TRBV20-1 with TRBJ1-4, with 9 bases aligning to TRBD1. Losses at the gene ends were 0 bases for V and 5 bases for J; bases not matched to a gene: 13. There are 18 residues in the CDR3. Germline CDR1 DFQATT, CDR2 SNEGSKA (reference sequence). CDR3 in amino acids: CSARDWRDRDLKNEKLFF. The covered CDR3 bases are TGCAGTGCTAGAGATTGGAGGGACAGGGATCTCAAAAATGAAAAA.

About this clone: The CDR3 end falls 3 residues outside the read, so it is completed with the germline J gene. The chain couples TRBV20-1 to TRBJ1-2; D is possibly TRBD1 (6 bases). The CDR3 has 14 residues. Germline V gene sequence: CDR1 DFQATT, CDR2 SNEGSKA (reference sequence). CDR3 sequence: CSASPKTGGTGYTF. The sequenced part of the CDR3 DNA is TGCAGTGCTAGCCCGAAGACGGGGGGCACGGGC.

On this clone: Germline and junction disagree at one end, which may indicate a read error. The read gets to within 3 residues of the CDR3 end, and the germline J gene fills in the rest. V gene TRBV5-4 combines with J gene TRBJ2-2, with 7 bases lining up with TRBD2. The germline CDR1 and CDR2 sequences are SGHNT and YYREEE (reference sequence). The CDR3 is made up of 15 amino acids. CDR3 DNA (partial): TGTGCCGGCAGCTTGGGGCGGGAGTACACCGGGGAG. Its protein product is CAGSLGREYTGE. The full CDR3 is CAGSLGREYTGELFF.

With respect to this clone: The read stops 3 residues short of the end of the CDR3; the missing end is completed from the germline J gene. The chain couples TRBV6-2 or TRBV6-3 to TRBJ1-1; no clear D. Germline values: CDR1 MNHEY, CDR2 SVGEGT. The CDR3 is made up of 16 amino acids. V dropped 2 bases and J dropped 1 base, with 14 bases sitting between them. Partial CDR3 DNA: TGTGCCAGCAGTTACGCATTCCGGGTCGGGAACACTGAA. This gives the protein CASSYAFRVGNTE. The CDR3 reads in full as CASSYAFRVGNTEAFF.

Of note for this clone: The CDR3 end lies 3 residues beyond the end of the read and is filled in from the germline J gene. The chain has TRBV5-1 and TRBJ2-5; 8 bases are a match to TRBD2. Germline CDR1 reads SGHRS; CDR2 reads YFSETQ. V shed 1 base, J shed 2 bases, and the junction held 7 bases outside the gene matches. This CDR3 has 16 residues. CDR3 loop: CASSLTPGGVQETQYF. The sequenced part of the CDR3 DNA is TGCGCCAGCAGCTTGACCCCGGGGGGGGTGCAAGAGACC. The whole variable domain, remainder taken from reference TRBV5-1 and TRBJ2-5, is KAGVTQTPRYLIKTRGQQVTLSCSPISGHRSVSWYQQTPGQGLQFLFEYFSETQRNKGNFPGRFSGRQFSNSRSEMNVSTLELGDSALYLCASSLTPGGVQETQYFGPGTRLLVL.

A note on this clone: The observed sequence ends 3 residues before the CDR3 terminus, with the missing tail filled in from the germline J gene. The chain is built from TRBV19 and TRBJ2-3, with 9 bases fitting TRBD2. There are 16 residues in the CDR3. CDR1 is LNHDA, CDR2 SQIVND, per germline (reference sequence). The V gene end was trimmed by 6 bases and the J gene end by 4 bases; junction bases not matched to a gene: 11. Incomplete CDR3 DNA: TGTGCCAGTAGGATTTCTAGCGGGGCCGTACCAGATACG. Its protein is CASRISSGAVPDT. The CDR3 in its entirety is CASRISSGAVPDTQYF.

Frequency places this clone as medium-sized (0.01 to 0.1%). The CDR3 end falls 3 residues outside the read, so it is completed with the germline J gene. The chain couples TRBV5-1 to TRBJ1-1; no firm D call. This CDR3 comprises 15 residues. V was clipped by 0 bases and J by 3 bases, with 12 bases between them. Looked up from germline, CDR1 is SGHRS and CDR2 is YFSETQ. The part of the CDR3 DNA that was read is TGCGCCAGCAGCTTGGTCCCCCGATCGGACACTGAA. It specifies CASSLVPRSDTE. The entire CDR3 is CASSLVPRSDTEAFF.

As regards this clone: The read stops 3 residues short of the end of the CDR3; the missing end is completed from the germline J gene. The V gene is TRBV12-3 or TRBV12-4, the J gene TRBJ2-1; TRBD2 agrees at 15 bases. The ends lost 6 bases at V and 8 bases at J; junction bases unmatched: 5. This CDR3 has 15 residues. CDR3 DNA, as far as it was read: TGTGCCAGCAGGGGGACTAGCGGGAGGATATATGAG. It is translated as CASRGTSGRIYE. The complete CDR3 reads CASRGTSGRIYEQFF.

As to this clone: The read is 3 residues too short to cover the CDR3 end, so that end is filled in from the germline J gene. The rearrangement joins TRBV5-4 to TRBJ2-3, with a tentative D call TRBD2 (7 bases). The germline CDR1 and CDR2 sequences are SGHNT and YYREEE (reference sequence). The CDR3 spans 16 residues. The CDR3 protein is CASRKGGGDTQITQYF. The part of the CDR3 DNA that was read is TGTGCCAGCAGAAAGGGAGGGGGGGATACACAGATAACG.

With respect to this clone: The read gets to within 3 residues of the CDR3 end, and the germline J gene fills in the rest. Other DNA variants within this sample encode the same CDR3. The genes are TRBV10-3 and TRBJ1-2, with D perhaps matching TRBD1 (6 bases). Germline lookup yields CDR1 ENHRY and CDR2 SYGVKD. The CDR3 has 13 amino acids. CDR3 DNA, as far as it was read: TGTGCCATCAGCCAGGACAGCCTGGGAGGA. It translates to CAISQDSLGG. The full CDR3 sequence reads CAISQDSLGGYTF.

Concerning this clone: Read sequence stops 3 residues before the CDR3 end, and the germline J gene provides the missing end. The rearrangement joins TRBV10-3 to TRBJ2-5; D could derive from TRBD1 or TRBD2 (6 bases each). Germline V gives CDR1 ENHRY, CDR2 SYGVKD. V was trimmed by 7 bases and J by 4 bases, leaving 13 bases between them. This CDR3 has 13 amino acids. The CDR3 sequence: CAIKEQGGETQYF. Incomplete CDR3 DNA: TGTGCCATCAAGGAACAGGGAGGAGAGACC.

As regards this clone: The read falls 3 residues short of the CDR3 end, and the missing part is taken from the germline J gene. The chain couples TRBV6-4 to TRBJ2-2, with 7 bases identical to TRBD1. Germline V CDR1 and CDR2: MRHNA, SNTAGT. This CDR3 has 15 amino acids. With 5 bases clipped from V and 3 bases from J, the junction kept 6 bases outside the gene matches. The part of the CDR3 DNA that was read is TGTGCCAGCAGTCCAGGGGGAACGGACACCGGGGAG. This sequence encodes CASSPGGTDTGE. The entire CDR3 is CASSPGGTDTGELFF.

Here the CDR3 reads CASSPGGITEAFF. The DNA read from the CDR3 is TGTGCCAGCTCACCCGGGGGGATCACTGAA. The rearrangement uses TRBV18 and TRBJ1-1; possibly TRBD1 for D (5 bases). The sequenced fragment ends 3 residues before the CDR3 boundary, so the rest is inferred from the germline J gene. CDR1 and CDR2 (germline): KGHSH, LQKENI. V was trimmed by 3 bases and J by 4 bases, leaving 9 bases between them. The CDR3 loop spans 13 amino acids.

Worth noting for this clone: The missing CDR3 end, 3 residues past where the read stops, is filled in from the germline J gene. V gene TRBV18 combines with J gene TRBJ1-1; no firm D call. V lost 4 bases, J lost 5 bases, and 11 bases lay in between. The CDR3 sequence is 13 residues long. The germline V gene has CDR1 KGHSH and CDR2 LQKENI. The CDR3 DNA, read in part, is TGTGCCAGCTCACTGAGCTCGGGGACTGAA. Residues: CASSLSSGTE. The whole CDR3 reads CASSLSSGTEAFF.

Notes on this clone: The missing CDR3 end, 3 residues past where the read stops, is filled in from the germline J gene. The V gene is TRBV2, the J gene TRBJ2-2; the D gene is possibly TRBD1 (6 bases). Per the germline V gene, CDR1 is SNHLY and CDR2 is FYNNEI. Deletions cut 10 bases from V and 0 bases from J, with 15 bases between. The CDR3 is made up of 15 amino acids. The CDR3: CATSPDRANTGELFF. The sequenced part of the CDR3 DNA is TGTGCCACTTCACCGGACAGAGCGAACACCGGGGAG.

For this clone: The sequenced fragment ends 3 residues before the CDR3 boundary, so the rest is inferred from the germline J gene. The genes are TRBV5-1 and TRBJ2-1; perhaps TRBD1 as D (5 bases). Trimming took 3 bases from V and 8 from J, leaving 15 bases between them. Per the germline V gene, CDR1 is SGHRS and CDR2 is YFSETQ. CDR3 size: 14 residues. CDR3 DNA (partial): TGCGCCAGCAGCTCACTGGGGCTGCCCGATGAG. Amino acids: CASSSLGLPDE. The full-length CDR3 reads as CASSSLGLPDEQFF.